A single sample gave rise to the 15 T cell receptor beta chains below, sequenced in a study of post-analysis software for immune sequencing data. Built from TCR beta cDNA, the libraries had unique molecular identifiers in them. Each CDR3 protein is one row after TCRdb ran MiXCR on the PCR reads. The sample holds under 200,000 distinct CDR3 sequences; roughly 40% are singletons and the top ten take 28%. The material sequenced was blood, taken after autologous hematopoietic stem cell transplantation. These receptors originate from a girl between 10 and 17 years old with multiple sclerosis.

This clonotype was counted between two and nine times. J is TRBJ2-3 and V is TRBV3-1; D is unclear. Trimming removed 0 bases from V and 4 bases from J, with 14 bases in between. CDR1 and CDR2 from the germline V gene are LGHDT and YNNKEL (reference sequence). The CDR3 has 16 residues. DNA of the CDR3: TGTGCCAGCAGCCAAGAAGTCGCGGCTTGGGCAGATACGCAGTATTTT. It encodes CASSQEVAAWADTQYF.

The CDR3 DNA reads TGTGCCAGCAGCCGCCGAGCTTTCGGACTAGCGGATACGCGGGAGCAGTACTTC. It codes for CASSRRAFGLADTREQYF. This chain connects TRBV25-1 to TRBJ2-7, with 10 nucleotides matching TRBD2. The CDR3 contains 18 residues. Germline CDR1 MGHDK, CDR2 SYGVNS. V lost 6 bases and J lost 7; bases outside the gene matches: 21.

This clonotype was counted between two and nine times. V usage is TRBV20-1 and J usage is TRBJ2-5; 8 bases match TRBD1. With 1 base clipped from V and 11 bases from J, the junction kept 9 bases outside the gene matches. Germline V lookup: CDR1 DFQATT, CDR2 SNEGSKA (reference sequence). There are 13 residues in the CDR3. This chain's CDR3 is CSARGSTGDEQYF. The CDR3 region has the DNA TGCAGTGCTAGAGGATCGACAGGGGATGAGCAGTACTTC.

This chain connects TRBV3-1 to TRBJ1-5; no reliable D call. The CDR3 spans 14 residues. V shed 1 base and J shed 0 bases, with 4 bases lying between them. The germline gives CDR1 LGHDT, CDR2 YNNKEL (reference sequence). Here the CDR3 reads CASSQGVSNQPQHF. CDR3 nucleotides: TGTGCCAGCAGCCAAGGGGTTAGCAATCAGCCCCAGCATTTT.

The gene calls are TRBV5-1 and TRBJ2-3, with D possibly TRBD2 on 6 matching bases. The V end was cut by 0 bases, the J end by 4 bases, with 12 bases between. The CDR3 extends over 15 amino acids. The V gene's germline CDR1 is SGHRS and CDR2 YFSETQ. The CDR3 coding sequence is TGCGCCAGCAGCTTGGAGGGCGGGACCGCAGATACGCAGTATTTT. Its protein is CASSLEGGTADTQYF.

This clonotype occurred a few times. This chain connects TRBV27 to TRBJ1-5; 9 bases line up with TRBD1. Trimming took 5 bases from V and 6 from J; bases not matched to a gene: 8. The CDR3 is 15 amino acids. Germline CDR1 reads MNHEY; CDR2 reads SMNVEV (reference sequence). The CDR3 loop is CASSTGTGRLQPQHF. The CDR3 DNA reads as TGTGCCAGCAGTACCGGGACAGGGAGGCTTCAGCCCCAGCATTTT.

At least ten counts were recorded for this clonotype. The V gene is TRBV6-5, the J gene TRBJ2-6; D unresolved. Germline V CDR1 and CDR2: MNHEY, SVGAGI. Trimming pared 6 bases from V and 0 bases from J, leaving 6 bases between. The CDR3 runs to 14 residues. The CDR3 nucleotides are TGTGCCAGCAGGCTAAACTCTGGGGCCAACGTCCTGACTTTC. It specifies CASRLNSGANVLTF.

This chain joins TRBV20-1 and TRBJ2-5; 10 bases agree with TRBD2. V lost 6 bases and J lost 1; bases outside the gene matches: 2. This CDR3 contains 13 residues. CDR1 and CDR2 (germline): DFQATT, SNEGSKA (reference sequence). As DNA, the CDR3 is TGCAGTGCCAGGACTAGCGGCCAAGAGACCCAGTACTTC. It is translated as CSARTSGQETQYF.

The V and J genes are TRBV4-1 and TRBJ2-1; the match to TRBD2 covers 14 bases. Germline V gene data show CDR1 as MGHRA and CDR2 as YSYEKL. V was clipped by 3 bases and J by 8 bases; unmatched bases: 9. The CDR3 runs 17 residues. In DNA, the CDR3 is TGCGCCAGCAGCCACAACCCCGGGACTAGCGGGAGTCATGAGCAGTTCTTC. Its translation: CASSHNPGTSGSHEQFF.

V and J are TRBV18 and TRBJ1-5; 9 bases match TRBD1. The trim removed 5 bases at V and 2 bases at J, leaving 13 bases unmatched. The CDR3 length is 18 residues. Germline-derived CDR1 and CDR2 are KGHSH and LQKENI. CDR3 nucleotide sequence: TGTGCCAGCTCAAAACGGGGGACAGGGACTTTGGGCAATCAGCCCCAGCATTTT. The encoded protein is CASSKRGTGTLGNQPQHF.

V and J are TRBV7-3 and TRBJ1-1; tentative D call: TRBD1 (6 bases). The germline CDR1 and CDR2 sequences are SGHTA and FQGTGA. V lost 5 bases and J 7 bases, leaving 11 bases between the germline ends. The CDR3 extends over 12 amino acids. The CDR3 DNA sequence: TGTGCCAGCAGCCCGGGCAGGGGTGAAGCTTTCTTT. Protein: CASSPGRGEAFF.

This clonotype was seen repeatedly, ten times or more. The chain employs TRBV28 and TRBJ2-7; D not certain. CDR3 length equals 13 residues. CDR1 MDHEN and CDR2 SYDVKM come from the germline V gene. Trimming left V 3 bases short and J 5 bases short, with 11 bases between. The CDR3 is CASSFPESNEQYF. CDR3 nucleotide sequence: TGTGCCAGCAGTTTCCCAGAGAGTAACGAGCAGTACTTC.

This chain connects TRBV20-1 to TRBJ1-1; D ambiguous. The V end was cut by 3 bases, the J end by 1 base, with 9 bases between. The CDR3 sequence is 13 residues long. Looked up from germline, CDR1 is DFQATT and CDR2 is SNEGSKA (reference sequence). CDR3 amino acids: CSARRAGNTEAFF. Here the CDR3 DNA reads TGCAGTGCTAGGAGGGCAGGGAACACTGAAGCTTTCTTT.

J is TRBJ2-3 and V is TRBV24-1; the D gene could be TRBD1 or TRBD2 (5 bases each). The CDR3 runs 14 residues. Deletions cut 6 bases from V and 4 bases from J, with 13 bases between. Germline CDR1 is KGHDR and CDR2 is SFDVKD. The CDR3 is CATSRGPFSDTQYF. The CDR3 DNA reads as TGTGCCACCAGTAGGGGACCTTTTTCAGATACGCAGTATTTT.

As for this clonotype: A much larger clone sits a single nucleotide away, making a read error possible. The V gene is TRBV5-1, the J gene TRBJ2-5, with D unclear. The CDR3 has 13 amino acids. Per the germline V gene, CDR1 is SGHRS and CDR2 is YFSETQ. DNA of the CDR3: TGCGCCGGCAGCTCGGGCCCCCAAGAGACCCAGTACTTC. Its translation is CAGSSGPQETQYF.